The following is a T cell receptor beta chain sequence with its context. This specimen belongs to a study of blood T cell repertoires in COVID-19. Whole-study context: Sites in the United States, Italy and Spain provided acute and convalescent COVID-19 samples.

Study processing details: Using reference gene primer amplification, nucleated cell counts were estimated. The repertoire was sequenced with immunoSEQ multiplex PCR; TCRdb's copy has only in-frame clones and lacks some. V and J calls and clone size are as listed in that table; D and trimming were resolved from the DNA. The top ten hold approximately 11% of the sample, which has roughly 200,000 clones, 70% to 90% seen once. Trimming removed 4 bases from V and 4 bases from J; junction bases left unmatched: 5. Germline V gene data show CDR1 as MDHEN and CDR2 as SYDVKM. The CDR3 sequence is 15 residues long.

The sequence derives from a human donor with active or convalescent COVID-19. The donor label of this sample is uncertain. V is TRBV28 and J is TRBJ1-3; 9 positions match TRBD1. Specimen: peripheral blood. CDR3 amino acids: CASSSGQGVGNTIYF. The CDR3 nucleotides are TGTGCCAGCAGTTCGGGACAGGGAGTAGGAAACACCATATATTTT. Full variable domain (outside the CDR3, taken from reference TRBV28 and TRBJ1-3): DVKVTQSSRYLVKRTGEKVFLECVQDMDHENMFWYRQDPGLGLRLIYFSYDVKMKEKGDIPEGYSVSREKKERFSLILESASTNQTSMYLCASSSGQGVGNTIYFGEGSWLTVV.